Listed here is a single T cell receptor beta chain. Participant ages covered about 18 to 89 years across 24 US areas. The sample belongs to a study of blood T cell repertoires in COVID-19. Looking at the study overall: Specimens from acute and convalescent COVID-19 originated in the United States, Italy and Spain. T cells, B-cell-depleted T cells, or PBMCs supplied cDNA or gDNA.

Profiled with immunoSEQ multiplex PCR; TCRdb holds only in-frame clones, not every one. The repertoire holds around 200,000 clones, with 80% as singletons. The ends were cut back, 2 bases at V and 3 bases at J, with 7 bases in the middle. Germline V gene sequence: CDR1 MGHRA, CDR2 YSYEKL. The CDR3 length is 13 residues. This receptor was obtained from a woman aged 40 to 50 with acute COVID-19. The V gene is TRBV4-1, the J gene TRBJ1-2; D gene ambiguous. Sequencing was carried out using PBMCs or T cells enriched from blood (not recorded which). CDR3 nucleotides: TGCGCCAGCAGCCAATCGGAGGACTATGGCTACACCTTC. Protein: CASSQSEDYGYTF.